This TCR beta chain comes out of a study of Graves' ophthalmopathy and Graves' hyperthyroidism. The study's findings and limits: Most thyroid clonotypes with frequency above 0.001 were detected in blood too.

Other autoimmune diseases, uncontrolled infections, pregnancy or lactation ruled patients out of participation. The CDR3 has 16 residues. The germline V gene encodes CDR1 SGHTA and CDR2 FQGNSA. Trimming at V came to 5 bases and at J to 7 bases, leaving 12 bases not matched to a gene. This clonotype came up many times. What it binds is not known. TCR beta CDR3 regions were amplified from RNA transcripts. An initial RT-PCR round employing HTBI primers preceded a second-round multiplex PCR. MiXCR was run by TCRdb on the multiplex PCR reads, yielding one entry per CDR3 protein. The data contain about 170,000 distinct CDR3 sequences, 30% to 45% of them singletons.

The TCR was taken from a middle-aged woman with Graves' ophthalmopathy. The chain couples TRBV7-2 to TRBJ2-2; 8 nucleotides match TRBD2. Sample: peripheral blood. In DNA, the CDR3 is TGTGCCAGCAGCAGCCGTCAGAAAGCGGGAGACGGGGAGCTGTTTTTT. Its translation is CASSSRQKAGDGELFF.